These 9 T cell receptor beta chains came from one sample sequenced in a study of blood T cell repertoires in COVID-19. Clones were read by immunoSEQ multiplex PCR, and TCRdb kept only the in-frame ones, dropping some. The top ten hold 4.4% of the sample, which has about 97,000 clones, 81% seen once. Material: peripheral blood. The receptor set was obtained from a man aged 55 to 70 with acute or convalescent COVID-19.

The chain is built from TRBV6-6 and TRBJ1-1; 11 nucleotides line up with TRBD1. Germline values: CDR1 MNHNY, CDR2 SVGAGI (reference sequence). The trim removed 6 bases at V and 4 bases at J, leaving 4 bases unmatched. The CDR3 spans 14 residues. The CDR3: CASRGQGATTEAFF. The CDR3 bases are TGTGCCAGCAGAGGACAGGGGGCGACCACTGAAGCTTTCTTT.

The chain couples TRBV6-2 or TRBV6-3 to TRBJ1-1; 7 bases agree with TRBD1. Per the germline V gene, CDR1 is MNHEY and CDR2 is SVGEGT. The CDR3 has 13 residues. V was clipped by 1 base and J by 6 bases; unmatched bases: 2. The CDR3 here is CASSYFQGAEAFF. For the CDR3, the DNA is TGTGCCAGCAGTTACTTCCAGGGGGCTGAAGCTTTCTTT.

The CDR3 DNA is TGTGCCAGCAGCTTAGGGACAGGCCACTTGCACTCTGGAAACACCATATATTTT. It encodes CASSLGTGHLHSGNTIYF. This sequence joins TRBV21-1 and TRBJ1-3; TRBD1, the table's D call, lacks a check against the DNA. TRBV21-1 is listed as a pseudogene. This CDR3 is 18 amino acids long.

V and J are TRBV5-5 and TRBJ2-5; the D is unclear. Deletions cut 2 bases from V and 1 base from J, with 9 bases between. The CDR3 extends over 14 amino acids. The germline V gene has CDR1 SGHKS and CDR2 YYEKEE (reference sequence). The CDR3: CASSFGHSQETQYF. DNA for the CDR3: TGTGCCAGCAGCTTTGGGCACTCCCAAGAGACCCAGTACTTC.

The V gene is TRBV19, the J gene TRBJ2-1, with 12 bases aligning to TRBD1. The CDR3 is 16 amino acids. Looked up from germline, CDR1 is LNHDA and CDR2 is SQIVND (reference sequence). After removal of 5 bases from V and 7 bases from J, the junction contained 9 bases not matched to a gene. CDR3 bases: TGTGCCAGTAGTCCCCTCCCGGGACAGGGGGCGAATGAGCAGTTCTTC. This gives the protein CASSPLPGQGANEQFF.

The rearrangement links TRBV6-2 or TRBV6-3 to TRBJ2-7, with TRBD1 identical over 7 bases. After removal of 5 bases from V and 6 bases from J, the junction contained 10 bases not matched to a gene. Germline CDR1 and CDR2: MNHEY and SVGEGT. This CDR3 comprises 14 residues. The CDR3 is CASSQTTGTSEQYF. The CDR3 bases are TGTGCCAGCAGTCAAACGACAGGGACATCCGAGCAGTACTTC.

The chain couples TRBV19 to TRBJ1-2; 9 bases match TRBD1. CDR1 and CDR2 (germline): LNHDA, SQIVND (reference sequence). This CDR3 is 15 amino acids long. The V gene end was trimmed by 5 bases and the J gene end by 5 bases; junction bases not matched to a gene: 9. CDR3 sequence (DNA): TGTGCCAGTAGTTCTCCGGGACAGGGAAATTATGGCTACACCTTC. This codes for CASSSPGQGNYGYTF.

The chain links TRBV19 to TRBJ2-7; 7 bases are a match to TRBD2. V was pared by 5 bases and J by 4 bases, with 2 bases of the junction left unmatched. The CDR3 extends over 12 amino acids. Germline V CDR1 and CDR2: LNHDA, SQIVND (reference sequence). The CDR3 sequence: CASSPGGYEQYF. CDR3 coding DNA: TGTGCCAGTAGTCCCGGGGGGTACGAGCAGTACTTC.

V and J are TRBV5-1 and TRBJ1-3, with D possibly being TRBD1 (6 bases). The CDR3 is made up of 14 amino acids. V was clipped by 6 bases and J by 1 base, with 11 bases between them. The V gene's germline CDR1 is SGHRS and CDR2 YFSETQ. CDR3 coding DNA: TGCGCCAGCACCGGGGGGCAATCTGGAAACACCATATATTTT. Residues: CASTGGQSGNTIYF.